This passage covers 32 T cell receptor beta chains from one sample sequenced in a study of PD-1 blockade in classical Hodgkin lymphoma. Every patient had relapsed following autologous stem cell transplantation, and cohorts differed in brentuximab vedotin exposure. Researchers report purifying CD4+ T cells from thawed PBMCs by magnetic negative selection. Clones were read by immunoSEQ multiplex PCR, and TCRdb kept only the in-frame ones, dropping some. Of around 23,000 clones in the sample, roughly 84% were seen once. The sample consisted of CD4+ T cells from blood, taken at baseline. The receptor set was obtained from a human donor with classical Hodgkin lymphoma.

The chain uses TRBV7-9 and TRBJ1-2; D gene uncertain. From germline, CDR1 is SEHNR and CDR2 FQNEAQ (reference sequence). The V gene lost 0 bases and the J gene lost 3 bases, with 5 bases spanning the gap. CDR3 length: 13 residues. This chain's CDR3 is CASSLATDYGYTF. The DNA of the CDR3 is TGTGCCAGCAGCTTAGCGACCGACTATGGCTACACCTTC.

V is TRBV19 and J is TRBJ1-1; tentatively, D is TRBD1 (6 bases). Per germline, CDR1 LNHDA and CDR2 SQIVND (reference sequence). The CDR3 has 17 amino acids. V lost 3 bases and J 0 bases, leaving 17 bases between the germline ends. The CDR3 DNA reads TGTGCCAGTAGTATCGGCCAAAGGGGGGTTATGAACACTGAAGCTTTCTTT. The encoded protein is CASSIGQRGVMNTEAFF.

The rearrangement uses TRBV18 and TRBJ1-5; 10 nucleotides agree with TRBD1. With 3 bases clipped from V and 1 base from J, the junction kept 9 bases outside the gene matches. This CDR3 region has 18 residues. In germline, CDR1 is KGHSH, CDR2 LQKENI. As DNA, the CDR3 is TGTGCCAGCTCACCTCCCGGGACAGGGGCAGGAAGCAATCAGCCCCAGCATTTT. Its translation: CASSPPGTGAGSNQPQHF.

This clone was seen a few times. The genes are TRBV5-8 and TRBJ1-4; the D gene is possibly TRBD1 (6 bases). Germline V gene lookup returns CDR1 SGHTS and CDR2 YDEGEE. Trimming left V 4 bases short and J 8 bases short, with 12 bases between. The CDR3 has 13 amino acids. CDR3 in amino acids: CASSQGGGEKLFF. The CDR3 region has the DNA TGTGCCAGCAGCCAAGGGGGAGGAGAAAAACTGTTTTTT. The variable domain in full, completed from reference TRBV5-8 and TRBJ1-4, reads EAGVTQSPTHLIKTRGQQATLRCSPISGHTSVYWYQQALGLGLQFLLWYDEGEERNRGNFPPRFSGRQFPNYSSELNVNALELEDSALYLCASSQGGGEKLFFGSGTQLSVL.

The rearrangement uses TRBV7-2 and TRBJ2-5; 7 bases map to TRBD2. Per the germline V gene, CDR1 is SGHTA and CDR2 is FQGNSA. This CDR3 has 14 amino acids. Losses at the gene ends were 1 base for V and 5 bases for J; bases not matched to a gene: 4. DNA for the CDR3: TGTGCCAGCAGCTTAGTTGCCGGGGGGGAGACCCAGTACTTC. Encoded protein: CASSLVAGGETQYF.

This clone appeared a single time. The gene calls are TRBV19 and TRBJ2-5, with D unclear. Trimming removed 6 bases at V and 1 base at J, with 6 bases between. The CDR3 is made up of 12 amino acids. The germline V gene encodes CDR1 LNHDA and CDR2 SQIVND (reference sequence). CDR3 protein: CASRTSQETQYF. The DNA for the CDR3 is TGTGCCAGTAGGACTTCCCAAGAGACCCAGTACTTC.

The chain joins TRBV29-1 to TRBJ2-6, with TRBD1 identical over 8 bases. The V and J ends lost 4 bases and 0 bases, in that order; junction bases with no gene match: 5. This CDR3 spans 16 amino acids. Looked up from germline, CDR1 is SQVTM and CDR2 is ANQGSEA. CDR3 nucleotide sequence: TGCAGCGTTGGGGGACAGGCCCTCTCTGGGGCCAACGTCCTGACTTTC. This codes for CSVGGQALSGANVLTF.

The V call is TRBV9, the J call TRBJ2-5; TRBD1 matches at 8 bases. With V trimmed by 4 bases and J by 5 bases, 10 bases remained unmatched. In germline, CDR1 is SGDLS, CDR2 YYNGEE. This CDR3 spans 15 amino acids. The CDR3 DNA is TGTGCCAGCAGCCTAACTCAGGGGGCGTGGGAGACCCAGTACTTC. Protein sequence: CASSLTQGAWETQYF.

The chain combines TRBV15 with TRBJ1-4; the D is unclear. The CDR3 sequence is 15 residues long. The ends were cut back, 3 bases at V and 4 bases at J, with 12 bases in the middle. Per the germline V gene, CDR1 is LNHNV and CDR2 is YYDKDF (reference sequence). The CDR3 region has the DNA TGTGCCACCAGCAGGCAGCGGCTCCTTAATGAAAAACTGTTTTTT. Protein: CATSRQRLLNEKLFF.

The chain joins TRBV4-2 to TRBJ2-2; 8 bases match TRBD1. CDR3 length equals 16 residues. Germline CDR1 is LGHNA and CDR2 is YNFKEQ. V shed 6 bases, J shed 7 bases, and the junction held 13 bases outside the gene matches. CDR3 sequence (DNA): TGTGCCAGCAGGGATCCCCGGGACAGGAGGGGCGGGGAGCTGTTTTTT. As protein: CASRDPRDRRGGELFF.

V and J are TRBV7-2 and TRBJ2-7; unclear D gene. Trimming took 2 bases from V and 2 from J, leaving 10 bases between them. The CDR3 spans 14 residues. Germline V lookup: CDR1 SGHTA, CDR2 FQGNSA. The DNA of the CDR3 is TGTGCCAGCAGCTTATTTGGAACTACCTACGAGCAGTACTTC. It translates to CASSLFGTTYEQYF.

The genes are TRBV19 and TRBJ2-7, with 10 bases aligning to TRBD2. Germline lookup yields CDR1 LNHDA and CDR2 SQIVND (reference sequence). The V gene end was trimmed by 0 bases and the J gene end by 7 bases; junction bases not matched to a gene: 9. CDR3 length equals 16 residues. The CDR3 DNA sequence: TGTGCCAGTAGTATAGACCCTAGCGGGGGTTTGAGGGAGCAGTACTTC. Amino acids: CASSIDPSGGLREQYF.

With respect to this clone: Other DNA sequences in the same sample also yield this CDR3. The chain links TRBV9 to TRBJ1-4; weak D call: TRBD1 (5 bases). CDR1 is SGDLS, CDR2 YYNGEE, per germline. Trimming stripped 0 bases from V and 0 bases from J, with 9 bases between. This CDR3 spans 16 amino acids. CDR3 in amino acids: CASSVAGGATNEKLFF. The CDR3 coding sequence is TGTGCCAGCAGCGTAGCCGGGGGGGCAACTAATGAAAAACTGTTTTTT.

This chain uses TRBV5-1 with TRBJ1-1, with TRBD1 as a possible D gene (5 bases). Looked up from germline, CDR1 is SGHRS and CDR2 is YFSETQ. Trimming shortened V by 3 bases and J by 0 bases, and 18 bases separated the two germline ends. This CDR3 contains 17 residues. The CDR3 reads CASSSQHRTRMNTEAFF. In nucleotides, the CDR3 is TGCGCCAGCAGCTCACAACACCGGACACGCATGAACACTGAAGCTTTCTTT.

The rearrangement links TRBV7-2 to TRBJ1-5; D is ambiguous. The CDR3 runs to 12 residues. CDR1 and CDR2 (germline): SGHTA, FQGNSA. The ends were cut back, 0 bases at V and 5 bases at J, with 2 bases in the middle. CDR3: CASSLADQPQHF. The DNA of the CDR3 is TGTGCCAGCAGCTTAGCGGATCAGCCCCAGCATTTT. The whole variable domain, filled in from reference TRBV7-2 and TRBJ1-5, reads GAGVSQSPSNKVTEKGKDVELRCDPISGHTALYWYRQSLGQGLEFLIYFQGNSAPDKSGLPSDRFSAERTGGSVSTLTIQRTQQEDSAVYLCASSLADQPQHFGDGTRLSIL.

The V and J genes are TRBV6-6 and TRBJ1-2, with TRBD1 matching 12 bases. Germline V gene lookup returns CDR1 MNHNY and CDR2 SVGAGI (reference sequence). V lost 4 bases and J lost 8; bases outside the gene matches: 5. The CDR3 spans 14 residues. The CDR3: CASSSGTGGYGYTF. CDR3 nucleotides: TGTGCCAGCAGTTCCGGGACAGGGGGCTACGGCTACACCTTC.

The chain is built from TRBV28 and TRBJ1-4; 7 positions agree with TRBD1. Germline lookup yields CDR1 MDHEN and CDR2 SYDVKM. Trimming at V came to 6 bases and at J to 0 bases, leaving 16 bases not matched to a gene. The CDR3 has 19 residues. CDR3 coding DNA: TGTGCCAGCAGCTTTGATTTGGGACAGTTTCCTGCAACTAATGAAAAACTGTTTTTT. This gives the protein CASSFDLGQFPATNEKLFF.

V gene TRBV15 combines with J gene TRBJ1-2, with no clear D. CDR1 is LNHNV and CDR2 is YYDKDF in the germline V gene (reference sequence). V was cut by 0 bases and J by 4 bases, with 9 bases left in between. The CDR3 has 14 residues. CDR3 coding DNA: TGTGCCACCAGCAGAGATGGGATGAGCTATGGCTACACCTTC. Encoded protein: CATSRDGMSYGYTF.

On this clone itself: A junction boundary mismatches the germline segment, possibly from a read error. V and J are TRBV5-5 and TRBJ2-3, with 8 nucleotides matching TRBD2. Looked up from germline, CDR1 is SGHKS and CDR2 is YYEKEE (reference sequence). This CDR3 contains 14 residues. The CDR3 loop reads CASSLGLGADTQYF. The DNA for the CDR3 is TGTGCCAGCAGTTTGGGACTAGGTGCGGATACGCAGTATTTT.

This CDR3 is CASSQMGEKAFF. The CDR3 coding sequence is TGCGCCAGCAGCCAAATGGGGGAAAAAGCTTTCTTT. The rearrangement uses TRBV4-3 and TRBJ1-1; tentative D call: TRBD1 (5 bases). V was clipped by 2 bases and J by 9 bases, with 10 bases between them. The CDR3 totals 12 residues. Germline V gene sequence: CDR1 LGHNA, CDR2 YSLEER.

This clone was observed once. The CDR3 here is CASSLQGSTEAFF. CDR3 nucleotide sequence: TGTGCCAGCAGCTTACAGGGGAGCACTGAAGCTTTCTTT. The V gene is TRBV7-6, the J gene TRBJ1-1; TRBD1 is a possible D gene (6 bases). The CDR3 has 13 residues. Trimming shortened V by 2 bases and J by 4 bases, and 8 bases separated the two germline ends. Germline-derived CDR1 and CDR2 are SGHVS and FNYEAQ.

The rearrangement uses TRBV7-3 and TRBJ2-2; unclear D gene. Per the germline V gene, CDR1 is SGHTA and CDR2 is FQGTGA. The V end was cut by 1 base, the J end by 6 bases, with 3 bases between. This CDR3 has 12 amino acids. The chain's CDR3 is CASSLNPGELFF. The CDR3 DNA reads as TGTGCCAGCAGCTTAAATCCCGGGGAGCTGTTTTTT.

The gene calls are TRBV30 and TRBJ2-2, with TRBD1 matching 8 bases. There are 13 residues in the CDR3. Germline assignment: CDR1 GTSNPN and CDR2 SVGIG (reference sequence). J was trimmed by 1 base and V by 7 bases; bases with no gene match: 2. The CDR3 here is CAFGTGNTGELFF. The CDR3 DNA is TGTGCCTTCGGGACAGGGAACACCGGGGAGCTGTTTTTT. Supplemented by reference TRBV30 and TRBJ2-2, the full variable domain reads SQTIHQWPATLVQPVGSPLSLECTVEGTSNPNLYWYRQAAGRGLQLLFYSVGIGQISSEVPQNLSASRPQDRQFILSSKKLLLSDSGFYLCAFGTGNTGELFFGEGSRLTVL.

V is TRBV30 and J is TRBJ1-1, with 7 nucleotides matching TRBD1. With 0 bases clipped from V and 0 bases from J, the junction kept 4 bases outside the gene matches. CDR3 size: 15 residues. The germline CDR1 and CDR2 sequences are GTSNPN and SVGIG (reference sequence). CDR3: CAWSVPDRVNTEAFF. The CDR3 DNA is TGTGCCTGGAGTGTACCCGACAGGGTGAACACTGAAGCTTTCTTT.

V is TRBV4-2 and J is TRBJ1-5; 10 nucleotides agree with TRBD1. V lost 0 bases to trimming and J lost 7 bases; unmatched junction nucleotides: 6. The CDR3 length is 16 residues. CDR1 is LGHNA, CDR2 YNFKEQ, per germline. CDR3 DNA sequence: TGTGCCAGCAGCCAAGATCTAGGGACAGGGGTGCAGCCCCAGCATTTT. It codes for CASSQDLGTGVQPQHF.

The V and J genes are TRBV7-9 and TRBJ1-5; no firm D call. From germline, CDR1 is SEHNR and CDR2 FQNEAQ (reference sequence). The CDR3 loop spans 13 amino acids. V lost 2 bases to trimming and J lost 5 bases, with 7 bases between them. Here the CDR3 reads CASSLQAYQPQHF. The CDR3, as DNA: TGTGCCAGCAGCTTACAGGCCTATCAGCCCCAGCATTTT.

The CDR3 DNA follows: TGTGCCAGCAGCTTAACCCAGGGAATCTATGGCTACACCTTC. Protein: CASSLTQGIYGYTF. The chain is built from TRBV7-9 and TRBJ1-2; D might be TRBD1 (5 bases). Germline V CDR1 and CDR2: SEHNR, FQNEAQ (reference sequence). The CDR3 has 14 amino acids. V dropped 2 bases and J dropped 4 bases, with 11 bases sitting between them.

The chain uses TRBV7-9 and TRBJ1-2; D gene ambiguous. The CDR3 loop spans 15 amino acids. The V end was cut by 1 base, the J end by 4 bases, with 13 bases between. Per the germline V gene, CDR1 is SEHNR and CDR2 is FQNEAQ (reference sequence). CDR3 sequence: CASSLGPGESYGYTF. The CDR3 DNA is TGTGCCAGCAGCTTAGGACCGGGTGAGTCCTATGGCTACACCTTC.

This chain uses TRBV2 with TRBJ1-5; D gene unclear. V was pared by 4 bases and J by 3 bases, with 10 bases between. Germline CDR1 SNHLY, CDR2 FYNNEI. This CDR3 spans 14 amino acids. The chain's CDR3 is CASSGFTINQPQHF. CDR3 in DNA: TGTGCCAGCAGTGGTTTCACCATCAATCAGCCCCAGCATTTT.

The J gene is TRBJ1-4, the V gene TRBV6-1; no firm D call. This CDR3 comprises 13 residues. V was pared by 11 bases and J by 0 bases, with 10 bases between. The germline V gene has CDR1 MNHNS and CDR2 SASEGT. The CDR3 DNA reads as TGTGCCTCCCTGGATCCAACTAATGAAAAACTGTTTTTT. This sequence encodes CASLDPTNEKLFF.

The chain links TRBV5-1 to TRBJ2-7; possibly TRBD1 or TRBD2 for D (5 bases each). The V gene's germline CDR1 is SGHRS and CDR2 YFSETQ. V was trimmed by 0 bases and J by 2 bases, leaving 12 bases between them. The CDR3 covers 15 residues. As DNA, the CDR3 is TGCGCCAGCAGCTTGGAAGCAGGGAGTCCCTACGAGCAGTACTTC. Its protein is CASSLEAGSPYEQYF. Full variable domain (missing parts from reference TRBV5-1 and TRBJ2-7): KAGVTQTPRYLIKTRGQQVTLSCSPISGHRSVSWYQQTPGQGLQFLFEYFSETQRNKGNFPGRFSGRQFSNSRSEMNVSTLELGDSALYLCASSLEAGSPYEQYFGPGTRLTVT.

CDR3 nucleotide sequence: TGTGCCAGCAGTTACTCCAGACAGGGGGGGTCCTACGAGCAGTACTTC. Its translation: CASSYSRQGGSYEQYF. The V call is TRBV6-5, the J call TRBJ2-7; 9 nucleotides line up with TRBD1. The germline gives CDR1 MNHEY, CDR2 SVGAGI. V lost 0 bases to trimming and J lost 1 base; unmatched junction nucleotides: 4. The CDR3 sequence is 16 residues long.